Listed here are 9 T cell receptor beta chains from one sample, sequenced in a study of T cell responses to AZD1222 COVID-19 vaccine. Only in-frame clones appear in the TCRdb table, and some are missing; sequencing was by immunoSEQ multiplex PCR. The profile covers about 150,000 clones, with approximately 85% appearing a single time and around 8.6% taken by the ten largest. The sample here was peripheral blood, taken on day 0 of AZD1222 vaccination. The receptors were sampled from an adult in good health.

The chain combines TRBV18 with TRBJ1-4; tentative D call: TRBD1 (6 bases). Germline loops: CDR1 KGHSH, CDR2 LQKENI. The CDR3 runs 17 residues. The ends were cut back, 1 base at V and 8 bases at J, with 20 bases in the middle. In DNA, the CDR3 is TGTGCCAGCTCACCACAGCGGGTCCCGGGGGCAGGAGAAAAACTGTTTTTT. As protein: CASSPQRVPGAGEKLFF.

The CDR3 is CASIPGGSYNEQFF. As DNA, the CDR3 is TGTGCCAGCATCCCAGGGGGATCCTACAATGAGCAGTTCTTC. The chain joins TRBV28 to TRBJ2-1; 7 nucleotides agree with TRBD1. CDR1 is MDHEN and CDR2 is SYDVKM in the germline V gene. With 7 bases clipped from V and 1 base from J, the junction kept 4 bases outside the gene matches. The CDR3 length is 14 residues.

The CDR3 region is CASSIAPGAEQYF. Here the CDR3 DNA reads TGTGCCAGTAGTATAGCCCCAGGGGCTGAGCAGTACTTC. This chain uses TRBV19 with TRBJ2-7, with D maybe TRBD1 (6 bases). The CDR3 sequence is 13 residues long. V lost 1 base and J 7 bases, leaving 11 bases between the germline ends. Germline values: CDR1 LNHDA, CDR2 SQIVND (reference sequence).

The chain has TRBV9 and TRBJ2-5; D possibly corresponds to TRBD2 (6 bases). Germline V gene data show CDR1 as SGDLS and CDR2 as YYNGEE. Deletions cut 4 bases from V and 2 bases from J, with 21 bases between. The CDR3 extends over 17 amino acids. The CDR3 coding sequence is TGTGCCAGCAGCCACACCCCTAGCGACTGGGGGCAAGAGACCCAGTACTTC. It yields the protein CASSHTPSDWGQETQYF.

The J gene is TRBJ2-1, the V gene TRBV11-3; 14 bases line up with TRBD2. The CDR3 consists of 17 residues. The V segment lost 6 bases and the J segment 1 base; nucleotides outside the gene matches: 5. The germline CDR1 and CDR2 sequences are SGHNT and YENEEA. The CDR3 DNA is TGTGCCAGCAGTTCCGGGACTAGCGGGAGTTCCTACAATGAGCAGTTCTTC. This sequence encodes CASSSGTSGSSYNEQFF.

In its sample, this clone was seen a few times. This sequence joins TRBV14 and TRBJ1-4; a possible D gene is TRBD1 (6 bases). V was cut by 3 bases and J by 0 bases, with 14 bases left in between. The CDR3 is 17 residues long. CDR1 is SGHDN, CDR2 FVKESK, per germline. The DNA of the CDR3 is TGTGCCAGCAGCCATCACAGGGCGGATACAACTAATGAAAAACTGTTTTTT. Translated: CASSHHRADTTNEKLFF.

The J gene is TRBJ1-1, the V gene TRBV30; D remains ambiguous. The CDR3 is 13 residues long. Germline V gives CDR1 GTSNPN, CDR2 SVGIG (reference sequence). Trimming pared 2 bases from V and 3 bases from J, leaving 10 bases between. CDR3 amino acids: CAWSFVWDTEAFF. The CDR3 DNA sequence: TGTGCCTGGAGTTTTGTATGGGACACTGAAGCTTTCTTT.

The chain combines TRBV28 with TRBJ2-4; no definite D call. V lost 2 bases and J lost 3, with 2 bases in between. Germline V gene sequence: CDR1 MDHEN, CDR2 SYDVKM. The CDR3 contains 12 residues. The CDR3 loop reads CASSLNKNIQYF. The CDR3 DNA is TGTGCCAGCAGTTTAAACAAAAACATTCAGTACTTC.

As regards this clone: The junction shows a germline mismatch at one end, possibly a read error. CDR3 sequence reads: CASSLELGPHHF. The CDR3 bases are TGCGCCAGCAGCTTGGAGTTGGGGCCCCATCACTTC. The chain combines TRBV5-1 with TRBJ2-7; perhaps TRBD1 as D (5 bases). This CDR3 contains 12 residues. The V gene's germline CDR1 is SGHRS and CDR2 YFSETQ.